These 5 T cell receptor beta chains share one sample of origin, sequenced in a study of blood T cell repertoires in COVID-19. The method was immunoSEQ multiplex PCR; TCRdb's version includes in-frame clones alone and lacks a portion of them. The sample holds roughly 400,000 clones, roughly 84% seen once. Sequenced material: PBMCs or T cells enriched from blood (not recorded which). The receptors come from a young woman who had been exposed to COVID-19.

The CDR3 protein is CASSAGGSLGQPQHF. CDR3 nucleotide sequence: TGTGCCAGCAGCGCAGGGGGCTCGCTCGGTCAGCCCCAGCATTTT. The rearrangement uses TRBV9 and TRBJ1-5; 8 bases map to TRBD1. Trimming at V came to 3 bases and at J to 6 bases, leaving 8 bases not matched to a gene. The CDR3 loop spans 15 amino acids. Germline V gene lookup returns CDR1 SGDLS and CDR2 YYNGEE. The full variable domain, in which reference TRBV9 and TRBJ1-5 provide the parts outside the CDR3, is DSGVTQTPKHLITATGQRVTLRCSPRSGDLSVYWYQQSLDQGLQFLIQYYNGEERAKGNILERFSAQQFPDLHSELNLSSLELGDSALYFCASSAGGSLGQPQHFGDGTRLSIL.

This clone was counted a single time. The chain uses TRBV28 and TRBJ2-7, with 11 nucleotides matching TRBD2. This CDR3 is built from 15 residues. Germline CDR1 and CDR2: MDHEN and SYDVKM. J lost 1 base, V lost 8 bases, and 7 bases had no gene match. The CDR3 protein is CASRRLAGLSYEQYF. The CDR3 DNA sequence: TGTGCCAGCCGAAGACTAGCGGGGCTATCCTACGAGCAGTACTTC.

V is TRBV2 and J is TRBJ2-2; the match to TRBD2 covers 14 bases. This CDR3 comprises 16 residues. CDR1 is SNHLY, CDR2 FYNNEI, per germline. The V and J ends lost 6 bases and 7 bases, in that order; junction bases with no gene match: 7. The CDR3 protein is CASRPTSGRAGGELFF. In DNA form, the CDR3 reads TGTGCCAGCAGGCCGACTAGCGGGAGGGCCGGCGGGGAGCTGTTTTTT.

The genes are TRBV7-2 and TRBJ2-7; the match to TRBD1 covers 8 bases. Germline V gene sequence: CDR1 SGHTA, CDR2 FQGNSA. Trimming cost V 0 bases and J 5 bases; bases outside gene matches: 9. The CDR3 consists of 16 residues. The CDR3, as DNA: TGTGCCAGCAGCTTAGCAATTGGGACAGGCGGACACGAGCAGTACTTC. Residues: CASSLAIGTGGHEQYF.

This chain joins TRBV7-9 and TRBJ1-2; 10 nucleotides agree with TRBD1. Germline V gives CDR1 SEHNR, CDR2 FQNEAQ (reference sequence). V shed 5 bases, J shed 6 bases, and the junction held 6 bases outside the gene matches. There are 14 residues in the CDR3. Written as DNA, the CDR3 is TGTGCCAGCAGCGGAGGACAGGGGGGTCATGGCTACACCTTC. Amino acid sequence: CASSGGQGGHGYTF.